The text below deals with one TCR beta chain. Which antigen it targets is not known. Base quality data are lacking; no much larger clone is found one base away. The data belong to a study of technical replicates of blood from a handful of donors (dated by TCRdb to about 2017). Receptor libraries were prepared by the immunoSEQ multiplex PCR assay. Entries here come from immuneACCESS through TCRdb and include only in-frame sequences with V and J called. Some clones fail to appear in such tables; in the studies checked, an unresolved V gene covers under half of the shortfall, and the cause of the remainder is unknown. The sample table records some 48,000 clones; approximately 90% of these occur just once. Clones ranked in the top ten supply around 4.2% of the sample. The sequence was obtained from a human donor in good health. Some clones in this sample may be carry-over from other donors' samples. The sequencing input was PBMCs.

In nucleotides, the sequence is TGTGCCAGCAGCCAAGATAGCGGGAGACAGAGTAACTATGGCTACACCTTC. This gives the protein CASSQDSGRQSNYGYTF. Rearrangement joined TRBV4-2 to TRBJ1-2, with TRBD1 perhaps the D gene, on 5 matching bases. From the cysteine through the phenylalanine, the CDR3 covers 17 amino acids. The kept DNA is CDR3 alone, 51 bases in frame from the first base. V drops 0 bases and J drops 1 base, leaving 15 bases in between. Sequences LGHNA (CDR1) and YNFKEQ (CDR2) are obtained from the germline V gene.